These 13 T cell receptor beta chains originate from one sample sequenced in a study of CD8 T cells in Susac syndrome. Random hexamers were used to reverse transcribe the RNA input (roughly 0.5 to 1 ug). Each CDR3 protein is one row after TCRdb ran MiXCR on the immunoSEQ multiplex PCR reads. The table shows a few hundred thousand distinct CDR3 sequences, with around 83% occurring only once. Material: CD8+ T cells from PBMCs. These TCRs come from a human donor with multiple sclerosis.

The chain is built from TRBV27 and TRBJ2-5, with D perhaps given as TRBD1 or TRBD2 (5 bases each). There are 14 residues in the CDR3. Germline values: CDR1 MNHEY, CDR2 SMNVEV (reference sequence). Trimming pared 6 bases from V and 3 bases from J, leaving 14 bases between. The CDR3: CASSIFQGEETQYF. CDR3 DNA sequence: TGTGCCAGCAGCATCTTCCAGGGAGAAGAGACCCAGTACTTC.

The chain joins TRBV12-3 or TRBV12-4 to TRBJ1-2; the D gene is possibly TRBD1 (6 bases). This CDR3 region has 13 residues. Between the trimmed V and J ends, which lost 2 bases and 7 bases, there was a span of 11 bases. The CDR3 loop is CASSLPRQAGYTF. The DNA of the CDR3 is TGTGCCAGCAGTTTACCCCGACAGGCTGGCTACACCTTC.

The chain uses TRBV29-1 and TRBJ2-5; 8 nucleotides match TRBD2. V shed 6 bases and J 1 base; nucleotides not matched to a gene: 7. Germline V gives CDR1 SQVTM, CDR2 ANQGSEA. The CDR3 runs to 14 residues. The CDR3 here is CSVPLTSAQETQYF. In DNA, the CDR3 is TGCAGCGTCCCGTTGACTAGCGCCCAAGAGACCCAGTACTTC.

The V gene is TRBV28, the J gene TRBJ1-2; D gene ambiguous. CDR1 is MDHEN and CDR2 is SYDVKM in the germline V gene. The CDR3 covers 14 residues. V was trimmed by 5 bases and J by 5 bases, leaving 15 bases between them. The CDR3 loop is CASSTARATYGYTF. CDR3 nucleotides: TGTGCCAGCAGTACCGCGAGGGCGACTTATGGCTACACCTTC.

This chain connects TRBV29-1 to TRBJ1-1; D remains ambiguous. This CDR3 spans 13 amino acids. Germline lookup yields CDR1 SQVTM and CDR2 ANQGSEA. V was cut by 5 bases and J by 4 bases, with 14 bases left in between. The CDR3 is CSVPTVRLTEAFF. Here the CDR3 DNA reads TGCAGCGTTCCGACGGTGAGACTCACTGAAGCTTTCTTT.

The chain carries TRBV19 and TRBJ1-2; TRBD1 matches 8 bases. The ends lost 6 bases at V and 2 bases at J; junction bases unmatched: 2. This CDR3 has 13 residues. Germline loops: CDR1 LNHDA, CDR2 SQIVND (reference sequence). The CDR3 DNA sequence: TGTGCCAGTAGCTGGACAGGGAACTATGGCTACACCTTC. It is translated as CASSWTGNYGYTF.

The chain is built from TRBV6-5 and TRBJ2-1, with D possibly being TRBD1 (5 bases). CDR3 length equals 14 residues. CDR1 and CDR2 from the germline V gene are MNHEY and SVGAGI. The V end was cut by 2 bases, the J end by 5 bases, with 10 bases between. This CDR3 reads CASSYAGPDNEQFF. The CDR3 DNA reads as TGTGCCAGCAGTTACGCAGGGCCCGACAATGAGCAGTTCTTC.

V is TRBV9 and J is TRBJ2-1, with D possibly TRBD2 on 6 matching bases. This CDR3 region has 13 residues. The germline V gene encodes CDR1 SGDLS and CDR2 YYNGEE. Trimming shortened V by 7 bases and J by 8 bases, and 16 bases separated the two germline ends. CDR3 region: CASGEASSYEQFF. The CDR3 nucleotides read TGTGCCAGCGGGGAGGCTAGCTCATATGAGCAGTTCTTC.

V and J are TRBV7-6 and TRBJ2-2; TRBD1 agrees at 11 bases. J lost 6 bases, V lost 5 bases, and 8 bases had no gene match. This CDR3 spans 16 amino acids. Germline-derived CDR1 and CDR2 are SGHVS and FNYEAQ. CDR3 region: CASSPRTGGNAGELFF. As DNA, the CDR3 is TGTGCCAGCAGCCCAAGGACAGGGGGCAACGCCGGGGAGCTGTTTTTT.

This chain joins TRBV28 and TRBJ2-1; D could derive from TRBD1 or TRBD2 (6 bases each). This CDR3 is built from 14 residues. The germline V gene has CDR1 MDHEN and CDR2 SYDVKM. Between the trimmed V and J ends, which lost 8 bases and 8 bases, there was a span of 19 bases. CDR3 in amino acids: CASAKGGPGDEQFF. CDR3 nucleotide sequence: TGTGCCAGCGCCAAGGGGGGACCAGGCGATGAGCAGTTCTTC. The variable domain in full, with the rest retrieved from reference TRBV28 and TRBJ2-1, is DVKVTQSSRYLVKRTGEKVFLECVQDMDHENMFWYRQDPGLGLRLIYFSYDVKMKEKGDIPEGYSVSREKKERFSLILESASTNQTSMYLCASAKGGPGDEQFFGPGTRLTVL.

This chain links TRBV9 with TRBJ2-1; D is possibly TRBD2 (6 bases). V lost 2 bases and J lost 8, with 11 bases in between. Germline-derived CDR1 and CDR2 are SGDLS and YYNGEE. The length of the CDR3 is 13 residues. CDR3 protein: CASSVGGDDEQFF. CDR3 in DNA: TGTGCCAGCAGCGTGGGAGGTGATGATGAGCAGTTCTTC. Full variable domain (rest looked up from reference TRBV9 and TRBJ2-1): DSGVTQTPKHLITATGQRVTLRCSPRSGDLSVYWYQQSLDQGLQFLIQYYNGEERAKGNILERFSAQQFPDLHSELNLSSLELGDSALYFCASSVGGDDEQFFGPGTRLTVL.

The sample holds a few counts of this clonotype. This chain connects TRBV7-2 to TRBJ2-2, with TRBD2 identical over 8 bases. The CDR3 runs to 16 residues. Germline loops: CDR1 SGHTA, CDR2 FQGNSA. V lost 5 bases to trimming and J lost 2 bases; unmatched junction nucleotides: 7. CDR3 region: CASSGRSGGNTGELFF. The CDR3 DNA follows: TGTGCCAGCAGCGGCCGCAGCGGGGGCAACACCGGGGAGCTGTTTTTT.

The chain combines TRBV7-8 with TRBJ2-1; 12 bases are shared with TRBD2. The V and J ends lost 5 bases and 6 bases, in that order; junction bases with no gene match: 8. This CDR3 has 16 residues. The germline CDR1 and CDR2 sequences are SGHVS and FQNEAQ. The CDR3 DNA reads TGTGCCAGCAGCACACCTAGCGGGAGGGCCCCCAATGAGCAGTTCTTC. This sequence encodes CASSTPSGRAPNEQFF.